The clone carrying this T cell receptor (beta chain) came up a few times. The antigen is unknown. Using immunoSEQ multiplex PCR, the repertoire was profiled, and TCRdb retains in-frame clones only, with some absent. Of approximately 120,000 clones listed, roughly 80% are singletons. Time point defined: baseline pretreatment blood. The treatment was: 15 Gy SBRT to primary tumor, nephrectomy 4 weeks later. Clear cell pathology was present in this patient's renal cell carcinoma. The sample originates from a study of radiation and T cells in renal cell carcinoma. About the study: Nephrectomy followed 15 Gy stereotactic body radiation by 4 weeks. The study, taken as a whole, reports: Top tumor clonotypes rose in blood 2 weeks post-radiation, then contracted.

The clonotype was recovered from a woman aged 55-70 years with renal cell carcinoma. Here the sequenced sample was blood, taken from a patient whose treatment included radiotherapy and nephrectomy.

The CDR3 nucleotides are TGCGCCAGCAGTGAATCGGCTGGAAACACCATATATTTT. It specifies CASSESAGNTIYF. The chain links TRBV10-1 to TRBJ1-3; no firm D call. The CDR3 is 13 residues long. Germline CDR1 and CDR2: WNHNN and SYGVQD (reference sequence). V was clipped by 3 bases and J by 2 bases, with 5 bases between them.